This TCR beta chain was obtained from a study of breast tumors, draining lymph nodes, adjacent tissues. Overall study findings and caveats: Compared with lymph nodes, tumors were less diverse; compared with nontumor tissue, more. Luminal-like breast cancer showed significantly greater tumor-nontumor repertoire similarity than basal-like breast cancer did. Tumor T cell lymph node origin was a supported hypothesis, not proven.

Trimming left V 2 bases short and J 1 base short, with 8 bases between. Germline CDR1 and CDR2: MNHEY and SVGEGT. The CDR3 runs 14 residues. The lymph nodes were axillary draining lymph nodes from breast cancer patients. This clonotype has at least ten counts. Its antigen is not known. In TCRdb, the multiplex PCR reads were re-called with MiXCR into one record per CDR3 protein. Of fewer than 90,000 distinct CDR3 sequences listed, around 30% were seen once; the top ten hold more than 8%. The sequenced sample consisted of axillary lymph node tissue. The receptor was derived from a female donor with breast cancer. Some clones in this sample may be carry-over from other donors' samples. The chain uses TRBV6-2 or TRBV6-3 and TRBJ1-2; D unresolved. In DNA form, the CDR3 reads TGTGCCAGCAGTTACAGTCAGTATAACTATGGCTACACCTTC. Encoded protein: CASSYSQYNYGYTF.